Below are 17 T cell receptor beta chains sequenced from a single sample in a study of Graves' ophthalmopathy and Graves' hyperthyroidism. Amplification from RNA transcripts yielded the TCR beta CDR3 regions. First-round RT-PCR relied on HTBI primers, and a second-round multiplex PCR came next. TCRdb reprocessed the multiplex PCR reads with MiXCR, giving one entry per CDR3 protein. This sample has some 380,000 distinct CDR3 sequences, with 15% found just once. The sample comprised peripheral blood. The origin of the receptors is a woman in her late teens or twenties with stable Graves' hyperthyroidism.

This clonotype has ten or more counts. The genes are TRBV7-9 and TRBJ1-1, with TRBD1 matching 10 bases. The CDR3 length is 14 residues. Trimming took 8 bases from V and 8 from J; bases not matched to a gene: 11. Germline V gene data show CDR1 as SEHNR and CDR2 as FQNEAQ (reference sequence). CDR3 bases: TGTGCCAGCGGAGAAGCGACAGGGGGCCTAGAAGCTTTCTTT. It translates to CASGEATGGLEAFF.

This clonotype occurred many times. The V call is TRBV7-9, the J call TRBJ1-1; no definite D call. The V gene lost 1 base and the J gene lost 4 bases, with 7 bases spanning the gap. Looked up from germline, CDR1 is SEHNR and CDR2 is FQNEAQ (reference sequence). This CDR3 comprises 13 residues. CDR3: CASSLDVSTEAFF. The CDR3 DNA follows: TGTGCCAGCAGCTTAGACGTGAGCACTGAAGCTTTCTTT.

This clonotype has at least ten counts. The gene calls are TRBV5-1 and TRBJ1-1, with D possibly TRBD1 on 6 matching bases. Trimming took off 1 base at V and 3 bases at J, with 13 bases between the two ends. CDR1 SGHRS and CDR2 YFSETQ come from the germline V gene. The CDR3 length is 15 residues. CDR3 sequence: CASSLTGSRDTEAFF. CDR3 in DNA: TGCGCCAGCAGCTTGACAGGGTCCCGAGACACTGAAGCTTTCTTT.

This clonotype was found many times. The chain joins TRBV6-5 to TRBJ2-6; D ambiguous. V was clipped by 6 bases and J by 0 bases, with 6 bases between them. The CDR3 extends over 14 amino acids. Germline-derived CDR1 and CDR2 are MNHEY and SVGAGI. The CDR3 protein is CASSTSSGANVLTF. In DNA form, the CDR3 reads TGTGCCAGCAGCACCAGCTCTGGGGCCAACGTCCTGACTTTC.

The V and J genes are TRBV7-9 and TRBJ2-7, with D hard to call. CDR1 and CDR2 from the germline V gene are SEHNR and FQNEAQ (reference sequence). The CDR3 has 15 residues. V lost 4 bases, J lost 2 bases, and 15 bases lay in between. The CDR3 region has the DNA TGTGCCAGCAGCTCCCAGGTAGTTGCCCCCTACGAGCAGTACTTC. Its protein is CASSSQVVAPYEQYF.

This clonotype occurred many times. The rearrangement joins TRBV5-1 to TRBJ2-7, with 8 bases lining up with TRBD2. The CDR3 is made up of 15 amino acids. Germline V lookup: CDR1 SGHRS, CDR2 YFSETQ. V trimming: 0 bases; J trimming: 6 bases; junction bases outside the gene matches: 8. CDR3 sequence: CASSLAGLAAREQYF. The CDR3 DNA follows: TGCGCCAGCAGCTTGGCAGGACTAGCCGCTCGCGAGCAGTACTTC.

There are many counts of this clonotype. The chain combines TRBV11-3 with TRBJ2-5, with 12 bases matching TRBD1. V shed 6 bases, J shed 5 bases, and the junction held 1 base outside the gene matches. The CDR3 is made up of 13 amino acids. Germline CDR1 and CDR2: SGHNT and YENEEA. The CDR3 bases are TGTGCCAGCAGGGGACAGGGGGCGGAGACCCAGTACTTC. Translated, it gives CASRGQGAETQYF.

This clonotype was seen a single time. The CDR3, as DNA: TGTGCCAGCAGCTTCCCGCCGCTTAACACCGGGGAGCTGTTTTTT. As protein: CASSFPPLNTGELFF. The genes are TRBV11-2 and TRBJ2-2; D gene uncertain. The V and J ends lost 3 bases and 2 bases respectively, with 10 bases between them. The CDR3 covers 15 residues. Germline loops: CDR1 SGHAT, CDR2 FQNNGV.

The chain carries TRBV19 and TRBJ1-2, with 8 bases aligning to TRBD1. Losses at the gene ends were 0 bases for V and 2 bases for J; bases not matched to a gene: 8. The CDR3 has 17 residues. Germline assignment: CDR1 LNHDA and CDR2 SQIVND (reference sequence). The CDR3 nucleotides read TGTGCCAGTAGTATAGACTTAGGACAGGGCAGCAACTATGGCTACACCTTC. Amino acids: CASSIDLGQGSNYGYTF.

This clonotype has a count of ten or more. The J gene is TRBJ1-5, the V gene TRBV7-8, with TRBD1 as a possible D gene (6 bases). Looked up from germline, CDR1 is SGHVS and CDR2 is FQNEAQ. The V end was cut by 3 bases, the J end by 7 bases, with 16 bases between. CDR3 length equals 15 residues. The CDR3 loop reads CASSFLTAGDQPQHF. The CDR3 DNA reads as TGTGCCAGCAGCTTTTTAACCGCAGGGGACCAGCCCCAGCATTTT.

The CDR3 reads CASSYGVEGPDTGELFF. The DNA of the CDR3 is TGTGCCAGCAGTTACGGGGTGGAAGGCCCCGACACCGGGGAGCTGTTTTTT. The genes are TRBV6-5 and TRBJ2-2; D is unclear. This CDR3 contains 17 residues. Germline loops: CDR1 MNHEY, CDR2 SVGAGI. The V end was cut by 2 bases, the J end by 3 bases, with 16 bases between.

This clonotype was detected ten times or more. The chain couples TRBV7-8 to TRBJ1-3, with D unclear. CDR1 and CDR2 (germline): SGHVS, FQNEAQ. Deletions cut 5 bases from V and 0 bases from J, with 11 bases between. The CDR3 loop spans 15 amino acids. CDR3 sequence reads: CASSQDGSSGNTIYF. CDR3 bases: TGTGCCAGCAGCCAGGACGGGAGCTCTGGAAACACCATATATTTT.

This clonotype was detected ten times or more. The rearrangement uses TRBV6-7 and TRBJ2-7, with TRBD2 matching 12 bases. TRBV6-7 is recorded as an ORF, its role being uncertain. The CDR3 is 21 amino acids. V gave up 5 bases and J gave up 5 bases; unmatched junction bases: 25. As DNA, the CDR3 is TGTGCCAGCAGTCCCGCCCGGGGCGCTAGCGGGGGGGCACTATACAGGGACGAGCAGTACTTC. This sequence encodes CASSPARGASGGALYRDEQYF.

This clonotype was recorded only once. Given a much more abundant clone one base away, this may be a read error. The V and J genes are TRBV19 and TRBJ1-1, with unresolved D. CDR1 and CDR2 from the germline V gene are LNHDA and SQIVND (reference sequence). CDR3 length equals 14 residues. CDR3 protein: CASSIAPMNTEALF. The CDR3 nucleotides read TGTGCCAGTAGTATAGCCCCAATGAACACTGAAGCTCTCTTT.

This clonotype was counted many times. The V gene is TRBV5-1, the J gene TRBJ1-1; possibly TRBD1 for D (5 bases). Germline V gene sequence: CDR1 SGHRS, CDR2 YFSETQ. The V end was cut by 7 bases, the J end by 1 base, with 14 bases between. The CDR3 loop spans 14 amino acids. The CDR3: CASGTQSSNTEAFF. The CDR3 nucleotides read TGCGCCAGCGGGACCCAATCGTCGAACACTGAAGCTTTCTTT.

The sample holds many counts of this clonotype. A much larger clone is a single base away; this may be a read error. The DNA for the CDR3 is TGTGCCAGCAGCTCGGGACACCAGAACACTGAAGCTTTCTTT. Its translation is CASSSGHQNTEAFF. V and J are TRBV7-2 and TRBJ1-1; D possibly corresponds to TRBD1 (6 bases). Between the trimmed V and J ends, which lost 4 bases and 1 base, there was a span of 10 bases. CDR1 is SGHTA, CDR2 FQGNSA, per germline. The CDR3 has 14 amino acids.

This clonotype was seen repeatedly, ten times or more. This chain uses TRBV5-1 with TRBJ2-5; D may correspond to TRBD1 or TRBD2 (5 bases each). The CDR3 has 14 amino acids. Trimming took off 7 bases at V and 2 bases at J, with 15 bases between the two ends. Germline loops: CDR1 SGHRS, CDR2 YFSETQ. The CDR3 DNA reads as TGCGCCAGCTGTATGGGGGTAGGTCAAGAGACCCAGTACTTC. Translated, it gives CASCMGVGQETQYF. Combining the CDR3 with reference TRBV5-1 and TRBJ2-5 gives the whole variable domain KAGVTQTPRYLIKTRGQQVTLSCSPISGHRSVSWYQQTPGQGLQFLFEYFSETQRNKGNFPGRFSGRQFSNSRSEMNVSTLELGDSALYLCASCMGVGQETQYFGPGTRLLVL.